The 20 T cell receptor beta chains below all came from one sample that was sequenced in a study of T cells in Graves' hyperthyroidism and ophthalmopathy. The source material, RNA transcripts, was used to amplify TCR beta CDR3 regions. Using the HTBI primer set, a first-round RT-PCR was run on the TCR CDR3. MiXCR was run by TCRdb on the multiplex PCR reads, yielding one entry per CDR3 protein. This sample has some 420,000 distinct CDR3 sequences, with roughly 13% found just once. Material for sequencing was blood. The source is a young woman with Graves' hyperthyroidism.

Points on this clonotype: Since a much larger clone is just one base distant, this may be a read error. The gene calls are TRBV5-4 and TRBJ2-3; weak D call: TRBD2 (5 bases). This CDR3 comprises 14 residues. Trimming took off 0 bases at V and 1 base at J, with 6 bases between the two ends. CDR1 is SGHNT, CDR2 YYREEE, per germline (reference sequence). The CDR3 loop is CASSLAEGTDTQYF. The CDR3 coding sequence is TGTGCCAGCAGCTTGGCGGAGGGCACAGATACGCAGTATTTT.

This clonotype was found a few times. The rearrangement uses TRBV11-2 and TRBJ2-3, with no clear D. V was pared by 1 base and J by 0 bases, with 14 bases between. Germline V lookup: CDR1 SGHAT, CDR2 FQNNGV. The CDR3 length is 17 residues. DNA for the CDR3: TGTGCCAGCAGCTTAGCTCGGGCTTCGCCTAGCACAGATACGCAGTATTTT. The encoded protein is CASSLARASPSTDTQYF.

This clonotype appeared many times. This chain uses TRBV6-2 or TRBV6-3 with TRBJ2-2, with D tentatively TRBD1 or TRBD2 (5 bases each). Germline V CDR1 and CDR2: MNHEY, SVGEGT. This CDR3 spans 14 amino acids. V was clipped by 6 bases and J by 3 bases, with 11 bases between them. In DNA, the CDR3 is TGTGCCAGCAGGAGGGGAGAAGACACCGGGGAGCTGTTTTTT. It codes for CASRRGEDTGELFF.

The rearrangement uses TRBV12-5 and TRBJ1-2, with D uncertain. V gave up 1 base and J gave up 2 bases, with 2 bases separating them. The CDR3 has 12 residues. Germline CDR1 LGHNT, CDR2 FRNRAP. The CDR3 region is CASGLGNYGYTF. CDR3 coding DNA: TGTGCTAGTGGTTTGGGAAACTATGGCTACACCTTC.

The chain employs TRBV6-5 and TRBJ1-1, with D perhaps matching TRBD1 (6 bases). The CDR3 extends over 18 amino acids. The V gene's germline CDR1 is MNHEY and CDR2 SVGAGI. Trimming shortened V by 6 bases and J by 3 bases, and 26 bases separated the two germline ends. CDR3 region: CASRLTGRRLEIYTEAFF. The CDR3 DNA is TGTGCCAGCAGGTTAACAGGGCGGCGACTGGAAATTTACACTGAAGCTTTCTTT.

This clonotype has a handful of counts. The CDR3 is CASSLELVGYGYTF. The CDR3 nucleotides are TGTGCCAGCAGCTTAGAGCTGGTGGGATATGGCTACACCTTC. The gene calls are TRBV7-2 and TRBJ1-2; D is undetermined. Trimming stripped 1 base from V and 5 bases from J, with 11 bases between. CDR1 is SGHTA, CDR2 FQGNSA, per germline. The CDR3 consists of 14 residues.

This clonotype was observed a few times. The rearrangement joins TRBV27 to TRBJ2-5, with D possibly TRBD2 on 5 matching bases. CDR3 length: 14 amino acids. Germline CDR1 MNHEY, CDR2 SMNVEV (reference sequence). The V end was cut by 4 bases, the J end by 2 bases, with 11 bases between. The CDR3 region is CASSSRLPQETQYF. CDR3 sequence (DNA): TGTGCCAGCAGTTCTAGACTACCACAAGAGACCCAGTACTTC.

Many counts were recorded for this clonotype. This chain uses TRBV25-1 with TRBJ2-5; D is unclear. The V gene's germline CDR1 is MGHDK and CDR2 SYGVNS. Trimming shortened V by 2 bases and J by 3 bases, and 7 bases separated the two germline ends. This CDR3 comprises 13 residues. Here the CDR3 reads CASSERFEETQYF. The CDR3, as DNA: TGTGCCAGCAGTGAAAGATTCGAAGAGACCCAGTACTTC. Full variable domain (missing parts from reference TRBV25-1 and TRBJ2-5): EADIYQTPRYLVIGTGKKITLECSQTMGHDKMYWYQQDPGMELHLIHYSYGVNSTEKGDLSSESTVSRIRTEHFPLTLESARPSHTSQYLCASSERFEETQYFGPGTRLLVL.

V usage is TRBV7-6 and J usage is TRBJ2-5, with TRBD1 matching over 7 bases. This CDR3 region has 13 residues. Germline loops: CDR1 SGHVS, CDR2 FNYEAQ. The V gene end was trimmed by 5 bases and the J gene end by 5 bases; junction bases not matched to a gene: 5. As DNA, the CDR3 is TGTGCCAGCAGCGCGACAGGGACGGAGACCCAGTACTTC. This gives the protein CASSATGTETQYF.

As concerns this clonotype: A much bigger clone sits one base away, suggesting this may be a read error. This chain connects TRBV28 to TRBJ2-2; 7 bases line up with TRBD1. This CDR3 has 16 residues. The V gene's germline CDR1 is MDHEN and CDR2 SYDVKM. In nucleotides, the CDR3 is TGTGCCAGCAGACGGACCGGGACAGCGAACGCCGGGGAGCTGTTTTTT. Its protein product is CASRRTGTANAGELFF.

At least ten counts were recorded for this clonotype. This chain uses TRBV20-1 with TRBJ1-5, with D hard to call. The germline V and J ends were trimmed by 2 bases and 0 bases, with 2 bases remaining between them. CDR1 and CDR2 (germline): DFQATT, SNEGSKA (reference sequence). CDR3 length: 12 amino acids. The CDR3 reads CSARSSNQPQHF. In DNA form, the CDR3 reads TGCAGTGCTAGAAGTAGCAATCAGCCCCAGCATTTT.

The rearrangement uses TRBV30 and TRBJ2-7; 8 bases fit TRBD1. This CDR3 is 11 amino acids long. V lost 5 bases, J lost 5 bases, and 2 bases stayed unmatched. Germline assignment: CDR1 GTSNPN and CDR2 SVGIG (reference sequence). The CDR3 spells CAWGQGDEQYF. CDR3 bases: TGTGCCTGGGGACAGGGTGACGAGCAGTACTTC.

The chain employs TRBV18 and TRBJ2-7, with 7 bases identical to TRBD1. There are 14 residues in the CDR3. The J segment lost 6 bases and the V segment lost 4 bases, leaving 9 bases of the junction unmatched. Germline V gene sequence: CDR1 KGHSH, CDR2 LQKENI. The CDR3 nucleotides are TGTGCCAGCTCACTAACGACAGGGAACTCCGAGCAGTACTTC. It encodes CASSLTTGNSEQYF.

This clonotype came up many times. The V call is TRBV3-1, the J call TRBJ1-1; no clear D. The V and J ends lost 1 base and 11 bases respectively, with 8 bases between them. This CDR3 has 11 amino acids. Germline-derived CDR1 and CDR2 are LGHDT and YNNKEL (reference sequence). CDR3 protein: CASSQAADAFF. The CDR3 nucleotides are TGTGCCAGCAGCCAAGCGGCAGATGCTTTCTTT.

This clonotype was recorded at least ten times. The chain employs TRBV5-1 and TRBJ2-1, with 9 bases fitting TRBD2. Germline trimming cut 6 bases from V and 9 bases from J; bases unmatched to any gene: 10. The CDR3 contains 14 residues. Germline V gene sequence: CDR1 SGHRS, CDR2 YFSETQ. CDR3 in DNA: TGCGCCAGCACCTCCGGGAGTAGCGGGAGTGAGCAGTTCTTC. Translation gives CASTSGSSGSEQFF.

This clonotype was seen at least ten times. The chain employs TRBV11-2 and TRBJ2-5; D gene uncertain. CDR3 length equals 13 residues. V was pared by 1 base and J by 5 bases, with 8 bases between. Germline V gives CDR1 SGHAT, CDR2 FQNNGV. The chain's CDR3 is CASSLAFHETQYF. CDR3 coding DNA: TGTGCCAGCAGCTTAGCGTTTCATGAGACCCAGTACTTC. Filled out from reference TRBV11-2 and TRBJ2-5, the complete variable domain reads EAGVAQSPRYKIIEKRQSVAFWCNPISGHATLYWYQQILGQGPKLLIQFQNNGVVDDSQLPKDRFSAERLKGVDSTLKIQPAKLEDSAVYLCASSLAFHETQYFGPGTRLLVL.

This clonotype was detected many times. The V and J genes are TRBV11-3 and TRBJ2-2; D could derive from TRBD1 or TRBD2 (7 bases each). Germline V CDR1 and CDR2: SGHNT, YENEEA. This CDR3 has 15 residues. The V gene lost 6 bases and the J gene lost 2 bases, with 13 bases spanning the gap. The chain's CDR3 is CASRAGQPNTGELFF. Here the CDR3 DNA reads TGTGCCAGCAGAGCGGGACAGCCTAACACCGGGGAGCTGTTTTTT.

The sample holds many counts of this clonotype. The chain has TRBV20-1 and TRBJ1-5, with D hard to call. The CDR3 runs to 14 residues. V was cut by 1 base and J by 6 bases, with 13 bases left in between. Germline V gene sequence: CDR1 DFQATT, CDR2 SNEGSKA (reference sequence). The CDR3 here is CSARGVALSQPQHF. The CDR3 DNA reads as TGCAGTGCTAGAGGGGTGGCGTTGTCTCAGCCCCAGCATTTT.

This clonotype was seen more than once but under ten times. This chain uses TRBV2 with TRBJ2-5, with D possibly being TRBD2 (6 bases). Trimming shortened V by 6 bases and J by 5 bases, and 22 bases separated the two germline ends. Per germline, CDR1 SNHLY and CDR2 FYNNEI. There are 16 residues in the CDR3. The CDR3 sequence: CASRTGTASSYETQYF. CDR3 bases: TGTGCCAGCAGGACCGGGACTGCGAGTAGTTACGAGACCCAGTACTTC.

This clonotype occurred many times. The chain employs TRBV27 and TRBJ2-3; 14 bases agree with TRBD2. V lost 2 bases and J lost 6; bases outside the gene matches: 4. The CDR3 covers 16 residues. Germline V gene data show CDR1 as MNHEY and CDR2 as SMNVEV (reference sequence). CDR3 protein: CASSLGLAGGGDTQYF. As DNA, the CDR3 is TGTGCCAGCAGTTTAGGACTAGCGGGAGGTGGCGATACGCAGTATTTT.